This T cell receptor beta chain was sequenced in a study of T cells expressing NK-cell markers. Study overall: Among the eight sequenced donors, seven tested HCMV-seropositive and one tested seronegative.

5'RACE template switching built TCR beta cDNA with unique molecular identifiers. TCRdb reprocessed the 5' RACE reads and stores each CDR3 protein as one record, lacking DNA. This sample's clone table lists a few hundred thousand distinct CDR3 sequences. The CDR3 covers 17 residues. The TCR was taken from a man aged 18 to 29 in good health. The chain employs TRBV12-3 or TRBV12-4 and TRBJ2-3; TCRdb outputs TRBD1, but without DNA this stays unchecked. Sequencing was done on a sample of blood T cells: a sorted CD56 or NKG2C T cell subset, CD4+ or CD8+ T cells, or bulk PBMC T cells (not recorded which). This CDR3 reads CASSLTFGRDITDTQYF.